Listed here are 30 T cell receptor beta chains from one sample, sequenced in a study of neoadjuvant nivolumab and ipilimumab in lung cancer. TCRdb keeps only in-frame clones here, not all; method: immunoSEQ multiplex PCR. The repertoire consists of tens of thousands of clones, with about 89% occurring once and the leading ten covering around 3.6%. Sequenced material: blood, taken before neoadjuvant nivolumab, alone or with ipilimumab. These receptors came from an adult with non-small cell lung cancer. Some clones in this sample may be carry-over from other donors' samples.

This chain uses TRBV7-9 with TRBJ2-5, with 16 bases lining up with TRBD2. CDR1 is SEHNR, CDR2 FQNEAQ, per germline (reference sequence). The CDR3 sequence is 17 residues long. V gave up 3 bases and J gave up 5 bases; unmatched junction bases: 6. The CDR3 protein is CASSFGTSGRDKETQYF. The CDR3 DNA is TGTGCCAGCAGCTTCGGGACTAGCGGGAGGGATAAGGAGACCCAGTACTTC. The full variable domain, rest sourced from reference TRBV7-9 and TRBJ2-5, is DTGVSQNPRHKITKRGQNVTFRCDPISEHNRLYWYRQTLGQGPEFLTYFQNEAQLEKSRLLSDRFSAERPKGSFSTLEIQRTEQGDSAMYLCASSFGTSGRDKETQYFGPGTRLLVL.

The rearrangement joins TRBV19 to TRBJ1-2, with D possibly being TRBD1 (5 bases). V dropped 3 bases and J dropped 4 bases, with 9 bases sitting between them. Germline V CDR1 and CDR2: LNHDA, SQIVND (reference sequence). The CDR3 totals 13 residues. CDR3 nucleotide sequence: TGTGCCAGTAGTATGGAGGGGCTCTATGGCTACACCTTC. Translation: CASSMEGLYGYTF.

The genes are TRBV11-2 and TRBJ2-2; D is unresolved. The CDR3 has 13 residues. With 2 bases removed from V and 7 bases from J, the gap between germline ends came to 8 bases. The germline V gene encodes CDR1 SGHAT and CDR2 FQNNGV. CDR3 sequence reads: CASSLRAGGELFF. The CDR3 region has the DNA TGTGCCAGCAGCTTAAGGGCAGGCGGGGAGCTGTTTTTT.

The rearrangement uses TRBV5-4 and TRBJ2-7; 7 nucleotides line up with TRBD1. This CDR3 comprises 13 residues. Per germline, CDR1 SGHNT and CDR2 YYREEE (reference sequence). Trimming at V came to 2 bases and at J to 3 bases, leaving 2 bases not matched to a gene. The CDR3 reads CASSFRQGYEQYF. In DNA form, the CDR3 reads TGTGCCAGCAGCTTTAGACAGGGCTACGAGCAGTACTTC.

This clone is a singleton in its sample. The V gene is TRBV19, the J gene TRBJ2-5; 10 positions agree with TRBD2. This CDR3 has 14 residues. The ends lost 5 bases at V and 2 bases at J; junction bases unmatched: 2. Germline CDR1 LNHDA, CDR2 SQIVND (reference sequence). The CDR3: CASSLLAGQETQYF. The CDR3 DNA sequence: TGTGCCAGTAGTCTACTAGCGGGACAAGAGACCCAGTACTTC.

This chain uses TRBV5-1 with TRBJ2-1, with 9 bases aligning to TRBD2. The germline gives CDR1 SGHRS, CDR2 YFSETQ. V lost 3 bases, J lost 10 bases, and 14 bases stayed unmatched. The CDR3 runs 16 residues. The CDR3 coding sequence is TGCGCCAGCAGCTCGTTGATCGTAGCGGGAGTCAGGGAGCAGTTCTTC. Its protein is CASSSLIVAGVREQFF.

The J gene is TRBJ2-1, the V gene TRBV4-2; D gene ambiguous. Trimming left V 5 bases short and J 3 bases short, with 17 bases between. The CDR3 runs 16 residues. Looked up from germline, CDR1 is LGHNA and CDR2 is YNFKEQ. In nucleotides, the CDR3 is TGTGCCAGCAGCAAGGTTTTAGCAGACAACTACAATGAGCAGTTCTTC. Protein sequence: CASSKVLADNYNEQFF.

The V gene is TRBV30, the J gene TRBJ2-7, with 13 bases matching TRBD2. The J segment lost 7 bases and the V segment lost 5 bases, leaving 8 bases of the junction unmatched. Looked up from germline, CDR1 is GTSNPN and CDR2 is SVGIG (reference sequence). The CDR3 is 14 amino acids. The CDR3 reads CAWRMGLAGHEQYF. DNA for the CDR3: TGTGCCTGGCGAATGGGACTAGCGGGACATGAGCAGTACTTC.

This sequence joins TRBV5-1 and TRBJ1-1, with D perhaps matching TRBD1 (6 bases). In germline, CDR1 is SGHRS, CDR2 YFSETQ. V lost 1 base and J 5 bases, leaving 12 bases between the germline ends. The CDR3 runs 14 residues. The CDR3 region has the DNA TGCGCCAGCAGCTTGTATGGGGGCGGAACTGAAGCTTTCTTT. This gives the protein CASSLYGGGTEAFF.

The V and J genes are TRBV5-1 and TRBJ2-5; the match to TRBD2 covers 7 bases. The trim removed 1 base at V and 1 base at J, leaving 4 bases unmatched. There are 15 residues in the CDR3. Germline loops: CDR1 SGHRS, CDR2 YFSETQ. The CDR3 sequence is CASSLNGRTQETQYF. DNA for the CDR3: TGCGCCAGCAGCTTGAACGGGAGGACCCAAGAGACCCAGTACTTC.

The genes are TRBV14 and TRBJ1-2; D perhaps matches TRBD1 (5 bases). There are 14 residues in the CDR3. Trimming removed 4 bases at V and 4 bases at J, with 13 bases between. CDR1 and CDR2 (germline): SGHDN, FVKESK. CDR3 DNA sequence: TGTGCCAGCAGCCCCTTTCAGGGAACCTATGGCTACACCTTC. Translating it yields CASSPFQGTYGYTF. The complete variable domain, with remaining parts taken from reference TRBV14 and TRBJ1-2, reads EAGVTQFPSHSVIEKGQTVTLRCDPISGHDNLYWYRRVMGKEIKFLLHFVKESKQDESGMPNNRFLAERTGGTYSTLKVQPAELEDSGVYFCASSPFQGTYGYTFGSGTRLTVV.

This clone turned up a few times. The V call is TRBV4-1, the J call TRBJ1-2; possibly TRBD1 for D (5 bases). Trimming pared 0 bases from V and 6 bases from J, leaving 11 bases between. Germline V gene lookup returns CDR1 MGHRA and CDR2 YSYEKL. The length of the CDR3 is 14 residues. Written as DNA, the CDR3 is TGCGCCAGCAGCCAAGACCCAGGGCGTGATGGCTACACCTTC. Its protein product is CASSQDPGRDGYTF.

The CDR3 coding sequence is TGCGCCAGCAGTCCCCGACTAGCGGGAGTGAGGTCCCAAGAGACCCAGTACTTC. Translation gives CASSPRLAGVRSQETQYF. V and J are TRBV5-1 and TRBJ2-5; TRBD2 agrees at 12 bases. The CDR3 is 18 amino acids. Germline V gene lookup returns CDR1 SGHRS and CDR2 YFSETQ. V was clipped by 5 bases and J by 1 base; unmatched bases: 12.

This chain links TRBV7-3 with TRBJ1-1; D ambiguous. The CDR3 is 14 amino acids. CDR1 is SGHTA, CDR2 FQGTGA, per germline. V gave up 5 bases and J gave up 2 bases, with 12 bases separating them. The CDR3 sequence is CASSDRGPNTEAFF. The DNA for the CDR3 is TGTGCCAGCAGCGACCGGGGTCCCAACACTGAAGCTTTCTTT.

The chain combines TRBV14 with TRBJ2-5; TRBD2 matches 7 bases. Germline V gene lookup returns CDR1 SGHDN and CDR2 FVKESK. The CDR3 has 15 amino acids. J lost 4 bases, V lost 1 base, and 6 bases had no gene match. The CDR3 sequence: CASSQVSSGAETQYF. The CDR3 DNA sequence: TGTGCCAGCAGCCAAGTATCAAGCGGGGCAGAGACCCAGTACTTC.

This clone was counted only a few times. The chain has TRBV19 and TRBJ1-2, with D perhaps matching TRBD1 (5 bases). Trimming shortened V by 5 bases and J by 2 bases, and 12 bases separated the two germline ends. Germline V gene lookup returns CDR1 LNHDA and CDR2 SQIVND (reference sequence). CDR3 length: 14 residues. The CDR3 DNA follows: TGTGCCAGTAGTGGGTGGACACCGAACTATGGCTACACCTTC. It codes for CASSGWTPNYGYTF.

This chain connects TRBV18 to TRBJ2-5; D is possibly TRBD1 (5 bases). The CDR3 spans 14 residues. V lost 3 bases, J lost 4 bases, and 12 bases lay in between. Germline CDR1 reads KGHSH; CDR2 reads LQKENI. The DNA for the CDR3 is TGTGCCAGCTCACCTCAGACAGTCCCAGAGACCCAGTACTTC. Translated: CASSPQTVPETQYF.

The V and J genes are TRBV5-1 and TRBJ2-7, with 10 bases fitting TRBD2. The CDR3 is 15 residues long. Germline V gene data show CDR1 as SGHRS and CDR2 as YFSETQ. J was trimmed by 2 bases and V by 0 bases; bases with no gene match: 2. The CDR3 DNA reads TGCGCCAGCAGCTTGGAAGGGACTAGCGCCTACGAGCAGTACTTC. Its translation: CASSLEGTSAYEQYF.

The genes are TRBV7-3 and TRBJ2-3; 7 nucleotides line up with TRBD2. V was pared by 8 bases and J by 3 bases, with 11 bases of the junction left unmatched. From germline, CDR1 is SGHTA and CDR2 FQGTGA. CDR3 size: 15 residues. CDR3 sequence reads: CASAAGEWFTDTQYF. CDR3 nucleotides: TGTGCCAGCGCCGCGGGAGAGTGGTTTACAGATACGCAGTATTTT.

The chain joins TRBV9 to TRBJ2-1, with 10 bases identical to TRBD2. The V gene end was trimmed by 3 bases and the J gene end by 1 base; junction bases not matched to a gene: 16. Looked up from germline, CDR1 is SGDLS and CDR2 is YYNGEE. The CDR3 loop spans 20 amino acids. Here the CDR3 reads CASSAPSGSSPKVSYNEQFF. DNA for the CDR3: TGTGCCAGCAGCGCCCCTAGCGGGAGCTCCCCAAAAGTGTCCTACAATGAGCAGTTCTTC.

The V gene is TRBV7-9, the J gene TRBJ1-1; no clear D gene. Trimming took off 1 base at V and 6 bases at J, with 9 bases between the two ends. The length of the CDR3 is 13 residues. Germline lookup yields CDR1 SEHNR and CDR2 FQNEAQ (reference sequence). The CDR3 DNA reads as TGTGCCAGCAGCTTAGTGACGGTGGCTGAAGCTTTCTTT. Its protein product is CASSLVTVAEAFF.

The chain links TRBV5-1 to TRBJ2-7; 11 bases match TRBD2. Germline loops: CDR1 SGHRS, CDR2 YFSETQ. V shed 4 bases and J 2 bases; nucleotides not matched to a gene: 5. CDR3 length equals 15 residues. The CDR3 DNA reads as TGCGCCAGCAGCAGACTAGCGGGGACCACCTACGAGCAGTACTTC. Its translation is CASSRLAGTTYEQYF. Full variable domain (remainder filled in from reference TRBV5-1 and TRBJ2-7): KAGVTQTPRYLIKTRGQQVTLSCSPISGHRSVSWYQQTPGQGLQFLFEYFSETQRNKGNFPGRFSGRQFSNSRSEMNVSTLELGDSALYLCASSRLAGTTYEQYFGPGTRLTVT.

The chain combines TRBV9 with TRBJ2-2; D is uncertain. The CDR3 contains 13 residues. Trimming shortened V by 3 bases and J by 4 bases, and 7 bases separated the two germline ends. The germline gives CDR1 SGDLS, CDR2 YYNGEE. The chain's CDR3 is CASSARVTGELFF. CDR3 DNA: TGTGCCAGCAGCGCAAGGGTCACCGGGGAGCTGTTTTTT.

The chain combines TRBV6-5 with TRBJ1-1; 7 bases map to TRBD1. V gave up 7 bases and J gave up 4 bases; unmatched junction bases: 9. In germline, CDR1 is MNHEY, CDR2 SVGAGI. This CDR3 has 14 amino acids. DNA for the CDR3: TGTGCCAGCAATTCGGACAGGCCTCCCACTGAAGCTTTCTTT. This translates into CASNSDRPPTEAFF.

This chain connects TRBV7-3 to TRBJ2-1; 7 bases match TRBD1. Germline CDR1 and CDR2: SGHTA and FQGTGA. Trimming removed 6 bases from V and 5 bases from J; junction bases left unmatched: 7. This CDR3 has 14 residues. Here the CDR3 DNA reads TGTGCCAGCAGGCTCGGGACAGTTGACAATGAGCAGTTCTTC. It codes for CASRLGTVDNEQFF.

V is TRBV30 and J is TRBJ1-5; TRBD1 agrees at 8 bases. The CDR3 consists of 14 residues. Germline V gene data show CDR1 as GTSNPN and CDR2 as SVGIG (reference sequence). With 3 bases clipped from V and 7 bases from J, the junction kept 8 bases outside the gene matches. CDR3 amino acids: CAWSLGQGKQPQHF. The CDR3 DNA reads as TGTGCCTGGAGCCTCGGACAGGGAAAACAGCCCCAGCATTTT.

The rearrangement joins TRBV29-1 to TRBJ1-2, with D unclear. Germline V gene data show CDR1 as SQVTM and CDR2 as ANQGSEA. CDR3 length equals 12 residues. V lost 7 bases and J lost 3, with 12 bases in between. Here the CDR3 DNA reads TGCAGCGCATTAGGCGGGGACTATGGCTACACCTTC. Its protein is CSALGGDYGYTF.

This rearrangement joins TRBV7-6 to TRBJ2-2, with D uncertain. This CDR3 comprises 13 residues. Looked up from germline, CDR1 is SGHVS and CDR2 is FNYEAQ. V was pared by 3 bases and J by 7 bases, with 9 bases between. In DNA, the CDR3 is TGTGCCAGCAGCTTCCCCATTGACGGGGAGCTGTTTTTT. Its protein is CASSFPIDGELFF. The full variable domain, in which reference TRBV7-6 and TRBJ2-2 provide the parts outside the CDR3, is GAGVSQSPRYKVTKRGQDVALRCDPISGHVSLYWYRQALGQGPEFLTYFNYEAQQDKSGLPNDRFSAERPEGSISTLTIQRTEQRDSAMYRCASSFPIDGELFFGEGSRLTVL.

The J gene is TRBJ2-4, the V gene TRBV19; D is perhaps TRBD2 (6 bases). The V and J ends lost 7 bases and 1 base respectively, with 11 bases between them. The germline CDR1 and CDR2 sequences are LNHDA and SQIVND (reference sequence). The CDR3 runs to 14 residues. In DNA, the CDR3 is TGTGCCAGTACCGCGGGGCCGGCCAAAAACATTCAGTACTTC. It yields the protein CASTAGPAKNIQYF.

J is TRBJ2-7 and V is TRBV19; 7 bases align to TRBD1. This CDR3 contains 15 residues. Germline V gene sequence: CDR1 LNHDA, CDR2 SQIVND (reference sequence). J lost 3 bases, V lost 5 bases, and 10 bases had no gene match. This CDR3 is CASSETQGILYEQYF. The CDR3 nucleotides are TGTGCCAGTAGTGAAACACAGGGGATCCTCTACGAGCAGTACTTC.